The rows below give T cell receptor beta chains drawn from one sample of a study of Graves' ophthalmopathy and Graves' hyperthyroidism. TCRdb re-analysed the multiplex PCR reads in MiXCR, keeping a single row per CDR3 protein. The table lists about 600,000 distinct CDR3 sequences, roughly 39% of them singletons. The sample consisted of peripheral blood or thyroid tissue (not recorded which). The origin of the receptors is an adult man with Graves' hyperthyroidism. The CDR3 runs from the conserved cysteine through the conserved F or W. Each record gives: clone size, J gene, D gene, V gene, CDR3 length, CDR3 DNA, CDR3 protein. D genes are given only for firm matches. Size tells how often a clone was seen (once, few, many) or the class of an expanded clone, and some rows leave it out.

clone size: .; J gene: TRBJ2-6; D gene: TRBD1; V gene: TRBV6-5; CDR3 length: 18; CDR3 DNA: TGTGCCAGCAGTTACGACAGGGGGCTTCCCTCTGGGGCCAACGTCCTGACTTTC; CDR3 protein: CASSYDRGLPSGANVLTF
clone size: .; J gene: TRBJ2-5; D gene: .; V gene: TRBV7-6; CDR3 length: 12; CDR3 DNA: TGTGCCAGCAGCTCGGGGAGGATTAGCCAGTACTTC; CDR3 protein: CASSSGRISQYF
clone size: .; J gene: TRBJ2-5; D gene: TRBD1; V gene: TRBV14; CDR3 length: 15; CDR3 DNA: TGTGCCAGCAGCCAAGATCCGGGACAGGGAGAGACCCAGTACTTC; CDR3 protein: CASSQDPGQGETQYF
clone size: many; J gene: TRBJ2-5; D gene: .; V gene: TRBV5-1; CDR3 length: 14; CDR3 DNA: TGCGCCAGCAGCTTGTCACTGTTCCAAGAGACCCAGTACTTC; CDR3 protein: CASSLSLFQETQYF
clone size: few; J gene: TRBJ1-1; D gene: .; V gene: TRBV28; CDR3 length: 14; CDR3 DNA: TGTGCCAGCAGTCTATACTACAGGGATACTGAAGCTTTCTTT; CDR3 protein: CASSLYYRDTEAFF
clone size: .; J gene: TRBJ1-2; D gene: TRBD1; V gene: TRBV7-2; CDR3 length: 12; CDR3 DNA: TGTGCCAGCAGCTGGACAGGGAATGGCTACGCCTTC; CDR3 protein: CASSWTGNGYAF
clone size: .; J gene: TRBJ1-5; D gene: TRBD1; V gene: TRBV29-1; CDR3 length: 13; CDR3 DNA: TGCAGCGAGGGACAGGGCCCCAATCAGCCCCAGCATTTT; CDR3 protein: CSEGQGPNQPQHF
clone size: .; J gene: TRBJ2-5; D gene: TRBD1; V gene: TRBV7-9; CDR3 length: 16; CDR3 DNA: TGTGCCAGCAGCTCAACAGGGGGACAGGGGAGAGAGACCCAGTACTTC; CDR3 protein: CASSSTGGQGRETQYF
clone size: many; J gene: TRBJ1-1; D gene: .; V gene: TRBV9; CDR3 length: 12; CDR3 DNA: TGTGCCAGCAGCGTAGCGGAGGGCGAAGCTTTCTTT; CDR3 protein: CASSVAEGEAFF
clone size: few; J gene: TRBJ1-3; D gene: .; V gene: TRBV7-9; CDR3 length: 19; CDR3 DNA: TGTGCCAGCAGCTTAGTCGATTTGGTTAAGGGGACTTCGGGAAACACCATATATTTT; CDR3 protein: CASSLVDLVKGTSGNTIYF
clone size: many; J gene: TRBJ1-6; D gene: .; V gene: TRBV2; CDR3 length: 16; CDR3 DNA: TGTGCCAGCAGTGACCGGTTTAGCTCCTATAATTCACCCCTCCACTTT; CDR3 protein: CASSDRFSSYNSPLHF
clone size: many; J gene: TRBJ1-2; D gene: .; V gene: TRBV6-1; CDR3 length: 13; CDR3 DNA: TGTGCCAGCAGTGAGTCTGTCAACTATGGCTACACCTTC; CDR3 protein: CASSESVNYGYTF
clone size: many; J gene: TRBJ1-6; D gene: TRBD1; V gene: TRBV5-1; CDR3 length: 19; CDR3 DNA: TGCGCCAGCAGCTTGGGTGCAGGGGGCCCGAGCTCCTATAATTCACCCCTCCACTTT; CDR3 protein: CASSLGAGGPSSYNSPLHF
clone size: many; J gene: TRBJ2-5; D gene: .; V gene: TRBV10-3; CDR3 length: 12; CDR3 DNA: TGTGCCATCAGTGCCCAGCTTGAGACCCAGTACTTC; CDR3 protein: CAISAQLETQYF
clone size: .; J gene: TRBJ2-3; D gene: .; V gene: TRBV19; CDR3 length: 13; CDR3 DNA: TGTGCCAGTAGAGCGGCTCACACAGATACGCAGTATTTT; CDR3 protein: CASRAAHTDTQYF
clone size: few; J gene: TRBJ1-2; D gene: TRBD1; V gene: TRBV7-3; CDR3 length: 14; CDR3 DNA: TGTGCCAGCTCACTCCGGGACAGGGGGAATGGCTACACCTTC; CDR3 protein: CASSLRDRGNGYTF
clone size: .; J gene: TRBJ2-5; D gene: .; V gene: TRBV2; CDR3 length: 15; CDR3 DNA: TGTGCCAGCAGCCCGATTGGGGGCGGCCTGGAGACCCAGTACTTC; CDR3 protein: CASSPIGGGLETQYF
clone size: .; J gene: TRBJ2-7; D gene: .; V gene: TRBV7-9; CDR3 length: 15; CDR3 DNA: TGTGCCAGCAGCCCTCACACGCTGGCAGCCTACGAGCAGTACTTC; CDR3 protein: CASSPHTLAAYEQYF
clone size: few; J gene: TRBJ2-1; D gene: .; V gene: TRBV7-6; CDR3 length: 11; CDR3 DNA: TGTGCCAGCAGTACAGGGCATGAGCAGTTCTTC; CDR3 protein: CASSTGHEQFF
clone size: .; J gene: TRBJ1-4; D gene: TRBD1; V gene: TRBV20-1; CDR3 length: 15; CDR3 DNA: TGCAGTGCTAGATCGACAGGGGGAACTAATGAAAAACTGTTTTTT; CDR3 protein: CSARSTGGTNEKLFF
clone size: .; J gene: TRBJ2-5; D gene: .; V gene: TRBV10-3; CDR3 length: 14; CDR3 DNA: TGTGCCATCAGTGAGACAGGCGTCAATCAGCCCCAGTACTTC; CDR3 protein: CAISETGVNQPQYF
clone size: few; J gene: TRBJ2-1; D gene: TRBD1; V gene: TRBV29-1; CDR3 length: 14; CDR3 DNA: TGCAGCGTTGGAGCAGGGGGCTTCGGCAATGAGCAGTTCTTC; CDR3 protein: CSVGAGGFGNEQFF
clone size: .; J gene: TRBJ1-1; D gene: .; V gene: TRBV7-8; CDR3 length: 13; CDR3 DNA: TGTGCCAGCAGCTTGATATGGGGAACTGAAGCTTTCTTT; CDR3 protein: CASSLIWGTEAFF
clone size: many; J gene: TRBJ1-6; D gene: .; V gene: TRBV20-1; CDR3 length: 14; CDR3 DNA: TGCAGTGCTAGAGCCGGGACGGGTAATTCACCCCTCCACTTT; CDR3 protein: CSARAGTGNSPLHF